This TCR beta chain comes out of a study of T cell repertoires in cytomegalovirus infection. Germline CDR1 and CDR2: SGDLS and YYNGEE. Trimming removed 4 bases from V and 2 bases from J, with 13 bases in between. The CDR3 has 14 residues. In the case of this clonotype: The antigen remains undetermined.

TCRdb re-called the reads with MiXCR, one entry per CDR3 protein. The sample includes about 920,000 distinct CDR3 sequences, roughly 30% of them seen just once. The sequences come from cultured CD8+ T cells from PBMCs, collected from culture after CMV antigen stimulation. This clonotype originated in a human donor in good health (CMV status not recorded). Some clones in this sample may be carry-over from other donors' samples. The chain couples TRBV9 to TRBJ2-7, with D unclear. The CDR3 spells CASSPLEQPYEQYF. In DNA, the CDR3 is TGTGCCAGCAGCCCCCTGGAACAGCCCTACGAGCAGTACTTC.